This TCR beta chain stems from a study of cytomegalovirus exposure and HLA in healthy donors. Study-level results: The study found most TCR sequences rare, yet found some public TCRs in many donors.

Generated by immunoSEQ multiplex PCR, the TCRdb table keeps only in-frame clones and is missing some. The sample shows over 150,000 clones, 70% to 90% of them seen only once. Comments on this clone: Its antigen is currently unknown.

This CDR3 is 15 amino acids long. V was shortened by 0 bases and J by 10 bases, with 15 bases between the two germline ends. Germline-derived CDR1 and CDR2 are LGHNA and YSLEER. This clonotype was sampled from a woman aged 18-35 years in good health and CMV-seronegative. This sequence joins TRBV4-3 and TRBJ1-4; a weak D match, TRBD1 (5 bases). Source material: PBMCs. The CDR3 loop reads CASSQDGQGSRKLFF. The CDR3 bases are TGCGCCAGCAGCCAAGATGGCCAGGGATCCAGAAAACTGTTTTTT.